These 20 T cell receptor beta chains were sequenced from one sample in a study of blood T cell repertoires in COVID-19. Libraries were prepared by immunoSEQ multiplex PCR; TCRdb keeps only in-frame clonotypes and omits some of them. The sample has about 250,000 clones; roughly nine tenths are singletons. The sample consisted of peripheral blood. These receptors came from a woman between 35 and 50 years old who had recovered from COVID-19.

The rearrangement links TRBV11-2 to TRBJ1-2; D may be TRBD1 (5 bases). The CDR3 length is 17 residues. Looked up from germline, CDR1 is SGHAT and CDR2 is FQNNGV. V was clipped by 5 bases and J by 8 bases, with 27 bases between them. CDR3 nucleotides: TGTGCCAGCAGCAAGGGGTTCGATCGTAGACCCGTGGAGGGCTACACCTTC. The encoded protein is CASSKGFDRRPVEGYTF.

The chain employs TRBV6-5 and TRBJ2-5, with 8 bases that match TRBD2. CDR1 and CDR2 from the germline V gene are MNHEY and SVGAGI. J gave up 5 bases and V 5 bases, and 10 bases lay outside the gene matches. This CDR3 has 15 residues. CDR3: CASSPFSGAWETQYF. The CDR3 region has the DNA TGTGCCAGCAGTCCCTTTAGCGGGGCCTGGGAGACCCAGTACTTC.

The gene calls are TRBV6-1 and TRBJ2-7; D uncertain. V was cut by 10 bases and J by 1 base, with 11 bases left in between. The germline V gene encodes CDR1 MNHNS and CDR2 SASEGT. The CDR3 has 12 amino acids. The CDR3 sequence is CATAAISYEQYF. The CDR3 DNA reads TGTGCCACTGCGGCGATTTCCTACGAGCAGTACTTC.

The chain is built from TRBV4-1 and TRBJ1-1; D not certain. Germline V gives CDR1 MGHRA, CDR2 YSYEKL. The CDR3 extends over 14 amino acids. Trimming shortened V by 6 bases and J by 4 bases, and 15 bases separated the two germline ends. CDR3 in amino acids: CASSPAGFGTEAFF. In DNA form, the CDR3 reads TGCGCCAGCAGTCCCGCGGGGTTCGGCACTGAAGCTTTCTTT.

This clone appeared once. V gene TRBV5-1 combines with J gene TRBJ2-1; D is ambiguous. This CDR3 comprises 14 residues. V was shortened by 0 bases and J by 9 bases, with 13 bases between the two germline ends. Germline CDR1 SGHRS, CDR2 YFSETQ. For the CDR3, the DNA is TGCGCCAGCAGCTTGGAATTAACAGTTGGTGAGCAGTTCTTC. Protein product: CASSLELTVGEQFF.

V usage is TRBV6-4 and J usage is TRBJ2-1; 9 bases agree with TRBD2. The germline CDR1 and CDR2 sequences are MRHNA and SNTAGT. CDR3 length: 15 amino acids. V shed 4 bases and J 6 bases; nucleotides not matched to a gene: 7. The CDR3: CASSAASGVPNEQFF. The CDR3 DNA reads TGTGCCAGCAGTGCTGCTAGCGGGGTTCCCAATGAGCAGTTCTTC.

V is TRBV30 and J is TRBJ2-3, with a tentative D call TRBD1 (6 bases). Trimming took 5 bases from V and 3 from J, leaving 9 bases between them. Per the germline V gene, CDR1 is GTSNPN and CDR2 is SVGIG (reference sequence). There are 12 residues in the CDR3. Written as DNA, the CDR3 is TGTGCCTGGGAACAGGGTACAGATACGCAGTATTTT. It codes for CAWEQGTDTQYF.

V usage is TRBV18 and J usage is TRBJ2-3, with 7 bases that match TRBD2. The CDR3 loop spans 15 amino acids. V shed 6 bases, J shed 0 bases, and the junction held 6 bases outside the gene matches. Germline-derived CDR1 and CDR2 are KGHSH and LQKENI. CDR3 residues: CASSPQRDSTDTQYF. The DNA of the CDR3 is TGTGCCAGCTCCCCGCAGCGGGATAGCACAGATACGCAGTATTTT.

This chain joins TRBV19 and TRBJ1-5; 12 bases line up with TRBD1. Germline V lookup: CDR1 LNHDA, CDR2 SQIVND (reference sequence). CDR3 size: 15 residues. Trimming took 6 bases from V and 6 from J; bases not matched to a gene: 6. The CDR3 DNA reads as TGTGCCAGTAGATCCGGGACAGGGGGCGGTCAGCCCCAGCATTTT. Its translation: CASRSGTGGGQPQHF.

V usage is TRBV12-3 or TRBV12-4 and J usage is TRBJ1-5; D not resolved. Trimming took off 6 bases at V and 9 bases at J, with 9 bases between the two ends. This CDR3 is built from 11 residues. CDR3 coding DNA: TGTGCCAGCAGCACCGGAGGGCCCCAGCATTTT. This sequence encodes CASSTGGPQHF.

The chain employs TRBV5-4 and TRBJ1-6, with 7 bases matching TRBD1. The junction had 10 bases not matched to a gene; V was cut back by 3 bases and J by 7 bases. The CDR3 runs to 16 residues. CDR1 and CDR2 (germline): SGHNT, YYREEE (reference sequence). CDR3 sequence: CASSSSMTGSNSPLHF. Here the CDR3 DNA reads TGTGCCAGCAGCTCGAGCATGACAGGGAGCAATTCACCCCTCCACTTT.

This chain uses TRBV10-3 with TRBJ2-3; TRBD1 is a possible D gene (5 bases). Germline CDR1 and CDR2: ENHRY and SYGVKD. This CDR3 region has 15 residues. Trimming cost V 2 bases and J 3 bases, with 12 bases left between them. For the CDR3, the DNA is TGTGCCATCAGTGAGCGGAGCTCAGGGACAGATACGCAGTATTTT. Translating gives CAISERSSGTDTQYF.

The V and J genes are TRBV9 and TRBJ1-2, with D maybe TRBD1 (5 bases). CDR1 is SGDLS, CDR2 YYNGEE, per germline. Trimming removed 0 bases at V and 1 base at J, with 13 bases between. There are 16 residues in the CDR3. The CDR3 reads CASSVAQAVNNYGYTF. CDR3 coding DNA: TGTGCCAGCAGCGTAGCACAGGCCGTAAATAACTATGGCTACACCTTC.

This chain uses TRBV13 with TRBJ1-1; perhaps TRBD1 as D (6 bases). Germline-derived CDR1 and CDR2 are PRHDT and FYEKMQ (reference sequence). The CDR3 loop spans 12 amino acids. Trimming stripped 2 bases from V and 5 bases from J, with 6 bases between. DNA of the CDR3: TGTGCCAGCAGCTTAACAGGGACTGAAGCTTTCTTT. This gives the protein CASSLTGTEAFF.

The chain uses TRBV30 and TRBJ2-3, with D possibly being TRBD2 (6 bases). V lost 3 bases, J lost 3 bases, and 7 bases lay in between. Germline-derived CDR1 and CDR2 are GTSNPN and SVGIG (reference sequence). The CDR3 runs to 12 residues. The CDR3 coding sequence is TGTGCCTGGAGCCGGGGGACAGATACGCAGTATTTT. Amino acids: CAWSRGTDTQYF.

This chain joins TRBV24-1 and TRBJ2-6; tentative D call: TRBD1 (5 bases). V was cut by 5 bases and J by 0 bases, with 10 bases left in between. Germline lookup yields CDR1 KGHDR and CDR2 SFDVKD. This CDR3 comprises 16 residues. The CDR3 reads CATSARTSSGANVLTF. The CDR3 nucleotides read TGTGCCACCAGTGCGCGGACAAGCTCTGGGGCCAACGTCCTGACTTTC.

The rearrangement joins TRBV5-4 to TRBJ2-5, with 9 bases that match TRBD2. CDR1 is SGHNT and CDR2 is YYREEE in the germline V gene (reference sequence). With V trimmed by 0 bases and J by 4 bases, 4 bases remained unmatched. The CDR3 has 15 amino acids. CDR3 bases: TGTGCCAGCAGCTTGGCCCGTAGCGGGGGAGAGACCCAGTACTTC. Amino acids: CASSLARSGGETQYF.

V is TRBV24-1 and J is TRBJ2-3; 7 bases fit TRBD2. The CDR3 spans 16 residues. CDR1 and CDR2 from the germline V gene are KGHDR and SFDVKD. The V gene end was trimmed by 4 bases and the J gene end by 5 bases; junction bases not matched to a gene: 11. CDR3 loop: CATSESTWASGDTQYF. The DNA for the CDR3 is TGTGCCACCAGTGAGAGCACATGGGCTAGCGGAGATACGCAGTATTTT.

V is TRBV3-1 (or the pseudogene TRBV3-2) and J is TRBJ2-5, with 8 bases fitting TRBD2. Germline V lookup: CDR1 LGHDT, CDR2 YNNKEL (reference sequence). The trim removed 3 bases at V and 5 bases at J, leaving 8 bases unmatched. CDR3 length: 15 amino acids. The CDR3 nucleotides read TGTGCCAGCAGCCAGGAACGGACTAGCCGGGAGACCCAGTACTTC. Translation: CASSQERTSRETQYF.

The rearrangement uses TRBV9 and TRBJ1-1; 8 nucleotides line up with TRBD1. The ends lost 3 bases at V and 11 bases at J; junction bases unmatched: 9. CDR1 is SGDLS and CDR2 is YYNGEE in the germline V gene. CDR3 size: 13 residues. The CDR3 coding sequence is TGTGCCAGCAGCGGGACAGGGACGGATTTTGCTTTCTTT. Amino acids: CASSGTGTDFAFF.